A single sample is the source of the 6 T cell receptor beta chains below, sequenced in a study of regulatory T cells in long-lasting Graves disease. Arm-PCR of CDR3 regions with iRepertoire HTBI primers generated TCR beta libraries. TCRdb re-derived calls from the multiplex PCR reads in MiXCR, one entry per CDR3 protein. The sample has about 560,000 distinct CDR3 sequences; around 16% are singletons. The time point: newly diagnosed GD, antithyroid drugs for less than 3 months. PBMCs were the source of the RNA used for TCR sequencing. The data were also submitted as part of a second study, on T cells in Graves' hyperthyroidism and ophthalmopathy.

The sequencing used peripheral blood mononuclear cells (PBMCs), collected at new diagnosis, from a patient treated with antithyroid drugs. The origin of the receptors is a man aged 18 to 30 with Graves disease.

The chain couples TRBV12-3 or TRBV12-4 to TRBJ1-6; 9 bases map to TRBD1. The CDR3 runs to 15 residues. Trimming took 1 base from V and 6 from J; bases not matched to a gene: 1. Here the CDR3 DNA reads TGTGCCAGCAGTTTAGGGACAGGGGCTAATTCACCCCTCCACTTT. It codes for CASSLGTGANSPLHF.

This clonotype was observed many times. The V and J genes are TRBV28 and TRBJ2-7; D is unclear. Trimming took 3 bases from V and 4 from J, leaving 7 bases between them. Germline V gene sequence: CDR1 MDHEN, CDR2 SYDVKM. The CDR3 sequence is 12 residues long. This CDR3 is CASSFLRYEQYF. The DNA for the CDR3 is TGTGCCAGCAGTTTCCTCCGATACGAGCAGTACTTC.

The chain uses TRBV7-3 and TRBJ2-5; no clear D. The germline V gene encodes CDR1 SGHTA and CDR2 FQGTGA. Trimming stripped 5 bases from V and 2 bases from J, with 12 bases between. This CDR3 is 14 amino acids long. In nucleotides, the CDR3 is TGTGCCAGCAGCCCTCACGGCGGTCAAGAGACCCAGTACTTC. This translates into CASSPHGGQETQYF.

The table lists this clonotype with many counts. The chain has TRBV6-1 and TRBJ2-1; tentative D call: TRBD1 (6 bases). Germline lookup yields CDR1 MNHNS and CDR2 SASEGT. Deletions cut 3 bases from V and 0 bases from J, with 9 bases between. This CDR3 is 15 amino acids long. CDR3 loop: CASSEDRSSYNEQFF. In nucleotides, the CDR3 is TGTGCCAGCAGTGAGGACAGAAGCTCCTACAATGAGCAGTTCTTC.

This clonotype was seen only a few times. The chain recombines TRBV30 with TRBJ1-5; TRBD1 might be the D (6 bases). The CDR3 runs to 12 residues. Deletions cut 3 bases from V and 4 bases from J, with 7 bases between. Per the germline V gene, CDR1 is GTSNPN and CDR2 is SVGIG (reference sequence). CDR3 loop: CAWRTGNQPQHF. In DNA, the CDR3 is TGTGCCTGGAGAACAGGGAATCAGCCCCAGCATTTT.

This clonotype occurred many times. This chain connects TRBV9 to TRBJ2-5; 7 bases map to TRBD2. J lost 4 bases, V lost 4 bases, and 10 bases had no gene match. This CDR3 spans 15 amino acids. The germline gives CDR1 SGDLS, CDR2 YYNGEE. CDR3 region: CASSSRGGSGETQYF. CDR3 DNA: TGTGCCAGCAGCTCCCGCGGGGGTAGCGGAGAGACCCAGTACTTC.